This TCR beta chain emerged from a study of cytomegalovirus exposure and HLA in healthy donors (dated by TCRdb to about 2017). With respect to the entire study: According to a later analysis, the 120 or so validation repertoires were produced on the same platform as the approximately 690 repertoires of the first cohort. Besides the first cohort of 550 to 750 subjects, a separate validation cohort made up of 120 different subjects was used. To predict cytomegalovirus infection status, the study combined high-throughput TCR immunosequencing, statistical association of individual TCRs with disease status, and machine learning. The study aimed to test whether cataloging public T cell receptors could reveal signatures of past pathogen exposure.

What the work shows at the level of the full study, not this receptor alone: A few of the identified cytomegalovirus-associated TCR beta chains were confirmed in vitro to be specific for cytomegalovirus antigens. It was suggested by the authors that the approach could potentially be generalized to other disease states and immunological phenotypes. Across donors, most TCR sequences were observed very rarely, whereas some public TCRs were present in many individuals. The classifier was reported to diagnose cytomegalovirus status with high specificity and sensitivity in both the original and validation cohorts. A total of 164 TCR beta chains were listed by the study as associated with cytomegalovirus. A later analysis had no HLA typing for the validation cohort, so co-occurrence there was scored across all 110 or so repertoires. Of the cluster scores, 90% to 95% were above 0 in a later analysis, which found that TCRs clustered in the first cohort also tended to co-occur in the 110 or so validation repertoires.

Inclusive of the bounding cysteine and phenylalanine, the CDR3 is 14 residues long. Of the read, only the CDR3 DNA is kept; its 42 bases are in frame from base 1. The germline V gene specifies MNHEY as CDR1 and SVGAGI as CDR2. The junction shows trimming of 6 bases on V and 7 bases on J, and the gene matches do not reach 7 bases of it. This clone was detected only once. It has no known antigen specificity. The record has no base qualities; no much larger clone is one base away. Donors formed part of the validation cohort, which comprised some 120 subjects and was distinct from the first cohort of 690 or so subjects. Libraries were made using the immunoSEQ multiplex PCR assay. In the paper's pipeline: A statistical classification framework was built for diagnosing cytomegalovirus status from the catalog of TCR beta chain sequences. TCRdb carries this immuneACCESS record with in-frame sequences only. Its versions omit some clonotypes, under half of them owing to an unresolved V gene in the studies checked, with the rest unexplained. V, J and clone size derive from that table, while D and trimming were established from the DNA sequence. In this sample the table shows about 280,000 clones, over 75% of which occur a single time. Jointly, the top ten make up about 0.85% of the sample.

The specimen sequenced was PBMCs. Recombination joined TRBV6-5 with TRBJ2-4, with TRBD2 identical over 9 junction bases. The clonotype was recovered from a woman between 18 and 29 years old in good health and CMV-seronegative. The CDR3 has the sequence CASRSGLASNIQYF. The DNA sequence is given as TGTGCCAGCAGGAGCGGACTAGCGAGCAACATTCAGTACTTC.